This entry lists 10 T cell receptor beta chains sequenced from one sample in a study of cytomegalovirus exposure and HLA in healthy donors (dated by TCRdb to 2015 to 2018). Libraries came from the immunoSEQ multiplex PCR assay. For the multiplex PCR, a mixture combining 60 forward primers for TCR Vbeta segments and 13 reverse primers for TCR Jbeta segments was used. In TCRdb, the immuneACCESS table is reduced to in-frame sequences with V and J assigned. These tables do not hold every clone; where another copy was compared, an unresolved V gene accounts for under half, and the others remain unexplained. The sample includes some 190,000 clones, with less than 90% observed a single time. 1.3% to 1.5% of the sample lies in the top ten. Sample: PBMCs. The receptors shown here come from a girl under 18 in good health and CMV-seropositive.

The chain is built from TRBV6-5 and TRBJ1-2; TRBD1 might be the D (6 bases). This CDR3 spans 15 amino acids. The germline V gene has CDR1 MNHEY and CDR2 SVGAGI. Between the trimmed V and J ends, which lost 6 bases and 3 bases, there was a span of 17 bases. Written as DNA, the CDR3 is TGTGCCAGCAGGGGCAGCCAGGGGCTCGACTATGGCTACACCTTC. The encoded protein is CASRGSQGLDYGYTF.

The chain combines TRBV13 with TRBJ2-7; the match to TRBD1 covers 8 bases. This CDR3 region has 15 residues. J gave up 2 bases and V 1 base, and 4 bases lay outside the gene matches. The germline CDR1 and CDR2 sequences are PRHDT and FYEKMQ (reference sequence). DNA of the CDR3: TGTGCCAGCAGCTTAGCCGGGACAGGAACCTACGAGCAGTACTTC. Amino acid sequence: CASSLAGTGTYEQYF.

This chain links TRBV30 with TRBJ1-1, with TRBD1 as a possible D gene (6 bases). This CDR3 comprises 14 residues. V gave up 4 bases and J gave up 7 bases, with 19 bases separating them. Germline CDR1 reads GTSNPN; CDR2 reads SVGIG (reference sequence). The CDR3 nucleotides read TGTGCCTGGATCCTTTACGGAGGGGGGGTTGAAGCTTTCTTT. The encoded protein is CAWILYGGGVEAFF.

The chain uses TRBV30 and TRBJ1-2, with a tentative D call TRBD1 (6 bases). Between the trimmed V and J ends, which lost 0 bases and 8 bases, there was a span of 16 bases. The CDR3 runs to 14 residues. Germline loops: CDR1 GTSNPN, CDR2 SVGIG (reference sequence). CDR3 region: CAWSVGQGFEGYTF. The DNA of the CDR3 is TGTGCCTGGAGTGTAGGCCAGGGGTTTGAGGGCTACACCTTC.

J is TRBJ2-3 and V is TRBV5-6; 11 bases match TRBD2. The V segment lost 0 bases and the J segment 0 bases; nucleotides outside the gene matches: 9. The CDR3 has 19 amino acids. The germline V gene encodes CDR1 SGHDT and CDR2 YYEEEE. The CDR3 region is CASSLATLAGVRSTDTQYF. CDR3 coding DNA: TGTGCCAGCAGCTTGGCCACACTAGCGGGAGTTCGAAGCACAGATACGCAGTATTTT.

This clone was counted a few times. The chain uses TRBV30 and TRBJ2-5; 8 bases align to TRBD1. The CDR3 loop spans 12 amino acids. Germline values: CDR1 GTSNPN, CDR2 SVGIG (reference sequence). The V and J ends lost 5 bases and 1 base, in that order; junction bases with no gene match: 0. The CDR3 region has the DNA TGTGCCTGGGGACAGGGCCAAGAGACCCAGTACTTC. This codes for CAWGQGQETQYF.

This clone has more than one count but fewer than ten. The V call is TRBV9, the J call TRBJ2-6, with 7 nucleotides matching TRBD1. CDR1 SGDLS and CDR2 YYNGEE come from the germline V gene. The V gene end was trimmed by 2 bases and the J gene end by 0 bases; junction bases not matched to a gene: 5. The CDR3 covers 17 residues. CDR3 amino acids: CASSVTGMVSGANVLTF. DNA of the CDR3: TGTGCCAGCAGCGTGACAGGGATGGTCTCTGGGGCCAACGTCCTGACTTTC.

This clone was seen once. CDR3 in amino acids: CASRWRDFTYNEQFF. CDR3 coding DNA: TGTGCCAGCAGATGGAGGGATTTCACCTACAATGAGCAGTTCTTC. The genes are TRBV27 and TRBJ2-1; the D gene is possibly TRBD2 (6 bases). The CDR3 covers 15 residues. Germline V gene lookup returns CDR1 MNHEY and CDR2 SMNVEV (reference sequence). Trimming took 6 bases from V and 2 from J, leaving 14 bases between them.

The chain links TRBV11-1 to TRBJ2-7, with 7 bases lining up with TRBD2. V trimming: 4 bases; J trimming: 7 bases; junction bases outside the gene matches: 10. This CDR3 has 14 residues. CDR1 and CDR2 from the germline V gene are SGHAT and FQDESV (reference sequence). CDR3 sequence reads: CASSSQGLVGEQYF. The CDR3 DNA sequence: TGTGCCAGCAGCTCCCAAGGACTAGTCGGTGAGCAGTACTTC.

This clone has only a few counts. CDR3 in DNA: TGTGCCAGCAGCCTCCCGCCCGGGACAGGAGACCAGCCCCAGCATTTT. Its protein is CASSLPPGTGDQPQHF. The chain is built from TRBV5-5 and TRBJ1-5, with 8 bases that match TRBD1. This CDR3 has 16 amino acids. The germline gives CDR1 SGHKS, CDR2 YYEKEE (reference sequence). With 4 bases clipped from V and 7 bases from J, the junction kept 13 bases outside the gene matches.